This T cell receptor (beta chain) came from a study of cytotoxic CD8 clonotypes in ibrutinib-treated CLL. Sequencing was performed with immunoSEQ multiplex PCR; in TCRdb, only in-frame clones are kept and a portion is missing. The data hold around 70,000 clones, with roughly 72% observed a single time. This clone was detected once. The CDR3 totals 16 residues. J was trimmed by 1 base and V by 5 bases; bases with no gene match: 9. The germline V gene has CDR1 SGHNT and CDR2 YENEEA. The source is a human donor with chronic lymphocytic leukemia. This material consisted of PBMCs, taken after 12 months of ibrutinib treatment. The rearrangement joins TRBV11-3 to TRBJ1-1; 8 bases agree with TRBD1. CDR3 protein: CASSPGTGLGNTEAFF. The DNA for the CDR3 is TGTGCCAGCAGCCCCGGGACAGGACTAGGGAACACTGAAGCTTTCTTT.